This TCR beta chain was recovered during a study of blood T cell repertoires in COVID-19. The CDR3 is 17 residues long. In germline, CDR1 is SGHVS, CDR2 FNYEAQ. V gave up 5 bases and J gave up 0 bases, with 17 bases separating them. How the authors handled the data: Counts of nucleated cells, estimated from reference gene primer amplification, were obtained. TCRdb keeps only in-frame clones here, not all; method: immunoSEQ multiplex PCR. That table furnishes V, J and clone size, whereas the DNA furnished D and trimming. This sample has tens of thousands of clones, with about 70% found just once. Sequencing was done on a sample of peripheral blood. V usage is TRBV7-6 and J usage is TRBJ2-1; perhaps TRBD2 as D (6 bases). The clonotype originates from a man between 50 and 59 years old with active or convalescent COVID-19. This CDR3 is CASSLGTAQSSYNEQFF. CDR3 in DNA: TGTGCCAGCAGCCTTGGGACTGCACAGAGCTCCTACAATGAGCAGTTCTTC.